The 21 T cell receptor beta chains below all came from one sample that was sequenced in a study of monozygotic twins with inflammatory bowel disease. TCRdb reanalyzed the 5' RACE reads and collapses them to one entry per CDR3 protein, without DNA. This table lists around 380,000 distinct CDR3 sequences. Source material: blood. The receptors stem from a human donor with ulcerative colitis or Crohn's disease, or a healthy co-twin of an affected twin (not recorded which).

The chain carries TRBV7-2 and TRBJ2-1; the TCRdb D gene call, TRBD1, has no DNA to confirm it. CDR1 SGHTA and CDR2 FQGNSA come from the germline V gene. There are 15 residues in the CDR3. CDR3 amino acids: CASSQPGVTYNEQFF.

The CDR3 loop reads CASSLPGSSTEAFF. The chain is built from TRBV12-3 or TRBV12-4 and TRBJ1-1. This CDR3 region has 14 residues.

The chain is built from TRBV20-1 and TRBJ2-1; TCRdb's D call of TRBD2 is untestable without DNA. This CDR3 spans 15 amino acids. CDR1 DFQATT and CDR2 SNEGSKA come from the germline V gene (reference sequence). The CDR3 loop reads CSARGLAGGHNEQFF.

The chain has TRBV5-1 and TRBJ2-5; TCRdb picks TRBD2, but there is no DNA to check that call. The CDR3 covers 16 residues. Per the germline V gene, CDR1 is SGHRS and CDR2 is YFSETQ. The CDR3: CASSPGSSSGQETQYF.

The gene calls are TRBV28 and TRBJ1-2. CDR3 length: 16 amino acids. CDR1 is MDHEN, CDR2 SYDVKM, per germline. This CDR3 reads CASSSTRPGGVIGYTF.

The CDR3: CASSPGTSTTNEKLFF. The chain has TRBV11-2 and TRBJ1-4; the D call of TRBD1 rests on TCRdb alone, since no DNA is present to check it. The germline V gene has CDR1 SGHAT and CDR2 FQNNGV. The CDR3 totals 16 residues.

J is TRBJ2-2 and V is TRBV12-3 or TRBV12-4; TCRdb outputs TRBD1, but without DNA this stays unchecked. CDR3 length: 14 amino acids. CDR3 amino acids: CASSGIGAPGELFF.

The gene calls are TRBV6-5 and TRBJ1-1. CDR1 is MNHEY, CDR2 SVGAGI, per germline. This CDR3 region has 13 residues. The CDR3 region is CASSKHSGREAFF.

The J gene is TRBJ2-3, the V gene TRBV5-1. Germline CDR1 reads SGHRS; CDR2 reads YFSETQ. The CDR3 sequence is 16 residues long. CDR3 sequence reads: CASSLDLSSSTDTQYF. The complete variable domain, with remaining parts taken from reference TRBV5-1 and TRBJ2-3, reads KAGVTQTPRYLIKTRGQQVTLSCSPISGHRSVSWYQQTPGQGLQFLFEYFSETQRNKGNFPGRFSGRQFSNSRSEMNVSTLELGDSALYLCASSLDLSSSTDTQYFGPGTRLTVL.

V and J are TRBV7-2 and TRBJ2-5; TCRdb's assignment of TRBD2 cannot be checked, as there is no DNA. CDR1 and CDR2 (germline): SGHTA, FQGNSA. This CDR3 is built from 22 residues. Here the CDR3 reads CASSFPRPGLAGGGSGQETQYF.

V usage is TRBV6-6 and J usage is TRBJ1-1; TCRdb gives TRBD1 as the D gene, but with no DNA this cannot be confirmed. Germline-derived CDR1 and CDR2 are MNHNY and SVGAGI (reference sequence). The CDR3 consists of 14 residues. The chain's CDR3 is CASTNYQGGTEAFF.

This rearrangement joins TRBV11-1 to TRBJ1-3; TCRdb reports TRBD1, a call that lacks DNA to check it against. CDR1 is SGHAT and CDR2 is FQDESV in the germline V gene (reference sequence). The CDR3 has 18 residues. The CDR3 is CASSARTGRDLSGNTIYF. The whole variable domain, filled in from reference TRBV11-1 and TRBJ1-3, reads EAEVAQSPRYKITEKSQAVAFWCDPISGHATLYWYRQILGQGPELLVQFQDESVVDDSQLPKDRFSAERLKGVDSTLKIQPAELGDSAMYLCASSARTGRDLSGNTIYFGEGSWLTVV.

The CDR3 sequence is CASRQRLAGMETQYF. The chain has TRBV3-1 and TRBJ2-5; TCRdb's D gene call, TRBD2, goes unchecked for lack of DNA. CDR3 length: 15 residues. CDR1 and CDR2 (germline): LGHDT, YNNKEL (reference sequence).

The chain carries TRBV5-1 and TRBJ2-7; TCRdb's D gene call, TRBD1, goes unchecked for lack of DNA. This CDR3 has 14 residues. Germline CDR1 reads SGHRS; CDR2 reads YFSETQ. This CDR3 is CASRGQGVTYQQYF.

This rearrangement joins TRBV3-1 to TRBJ2-7; TCRdb's D call, TRBD1, is unchecked because there is no DNA. Germline V gene data show CDR1 as LGHDT and CDR2 as YNNKEL (reference sequence). This CDR3 has 15 amino acids. The CDR3 loop reads CASGPGPGVFYEQYF.

The rearrangement joins TRBV11-2 to TRBJ2-7; TCRdb designates TRBD2, a call that cannot be tested without DNA. This CDR3 region has 17 residues. Germline V gene sequence: CDR1 SGHAT, CDR2 FQNNGV. Here the CDR3 reads CASSSSGLLAGSHEQYF. Full variable domain (rest looked up from reference TRBV11-2 and TRBJ2-7): EAGVAQSPRYKIIEKRQSVAFWCNPISGHATLYWYQQILGQGPKLLIQFQNNGVVDDSQLPKDRFSAERLKGVDSTLKIQPAKLEDSAVYLCASSSSGLLAGSHEQYFGPGTRLTVT.

The rearrangement uses TRBV20-1 and TRBJ2-7; the D gene TCRdb calls, TRBD1, cannot be checked with no DNA. The germline gives CDR1 DFQATT, CDR2 SNEGSKA (reference sequence). This CDR3 comprises 13 residues. CDR3 region: CSAEDRSLNEQYF.

V and J are TRBV18 and TRBJ1-3. Germline V CDR1 and CDR2: KGHSH, LQKENI. The CDR3 is made up of 15 amino acids. This CDR3 is CASSPPPVGGNTIYF.

The chain couples TRBV5-1 to TRBJ1-1; with no DNA, the TCRdb D assignment of TRBD1 cannot be verified. Germline V gene data show CDR1 as SGHRS and CDR2 as YFSETQ. This CDR3 has 15 residues. CDR3 amino acids: CASSLVGAMNTEAFF.

This chain uses TRBV5-1 with TRBJ1-1; the TCRdb call, TRBD1, lacks DNA for checking. CDR1 and CDR2 (germline): SGHRS, YFSETQ. This CDR3 has 16 amino acids. CDR3 in amino acids: CASSFLPGSPNTEAFF.

The chain couples TRBV15 to TRBJ2-2; the TCRdb D gene call, TRBD1, has no DNA to confirm it. The CDR3 runs to 14 residues. From germline, CDR1 is LNHNV and CDR2 YYDKDF (reference sequence). CDR3 region: CATSGDLNTGELFF.